This T cell receptor beta chain was observed in a study of cytomegalovirus exposure and HLA in healthy donors. Across the whole study: Early released data had tens of millions of unique TCRs, all coming from HLA-typed donors. Findings of the study overall: It was confirmed in vitro that three of the CMV-associated chains were specific for CMV antigens. HLA alleles showed associations with 15,000 to 20,000 TCR beta sequences in a later analysis, at a 0.05 false discovery rate. TCR beta V- and J-gene trimming was later associated with a missense DCLRE1C variant.

The primer mix had 60 Vbeta and 13 Jbeta primers. Profiled with immunoSEQ multiplex PCR; TCRdb holds only in-frame clones, not every one. The sample carries 85,000 to 90,000 clones, 65% to 80% recorded once. V was clipped by 4 bases and J by 7 bases; unmatched bases: 13. Germline V gives CDR1 SGHRS, CDR2 YFSETQ. The CDR3 is 16 amino acids. In regard to this clone: Its antigen is as yet unknown.

The receptor comes from a man aged 25 to 40 in good health and CMV-seropositive. Sequencing was done on a sample of PBMCs. The chain combines TRBV5-1 with TRBJ2-1; TRBD2 matches 8 bases. CDR3 residues: CASSLPKLAGGNEQFF. CDR3 coding DNA: TGCGCCAGCAGCCTCCCCAAGCTAGCGGGTGGTAATGAGCAGTTCTTC.